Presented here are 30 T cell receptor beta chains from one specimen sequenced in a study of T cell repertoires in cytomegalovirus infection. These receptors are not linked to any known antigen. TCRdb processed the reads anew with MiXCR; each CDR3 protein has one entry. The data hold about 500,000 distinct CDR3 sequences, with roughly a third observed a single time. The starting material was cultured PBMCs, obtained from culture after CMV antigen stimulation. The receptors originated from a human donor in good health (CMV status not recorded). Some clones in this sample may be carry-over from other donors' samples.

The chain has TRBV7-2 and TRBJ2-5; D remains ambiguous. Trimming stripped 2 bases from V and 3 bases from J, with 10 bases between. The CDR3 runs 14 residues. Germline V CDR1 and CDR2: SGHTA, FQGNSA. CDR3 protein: CASSLRGTKETQYF. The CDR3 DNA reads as TGTGCCAGCAGCTTAAGAGGAACAAAAGAGACCCAGTACTTC.

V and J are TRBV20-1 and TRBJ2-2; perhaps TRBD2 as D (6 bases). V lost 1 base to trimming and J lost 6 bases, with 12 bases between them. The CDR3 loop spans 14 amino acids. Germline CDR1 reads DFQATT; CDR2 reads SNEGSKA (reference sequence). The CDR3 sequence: CSARVRLGPGELFF. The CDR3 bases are TGCAGTGCTAGAGTGCGACTAGGGCCCGGGGAGCTGTTTTTT.

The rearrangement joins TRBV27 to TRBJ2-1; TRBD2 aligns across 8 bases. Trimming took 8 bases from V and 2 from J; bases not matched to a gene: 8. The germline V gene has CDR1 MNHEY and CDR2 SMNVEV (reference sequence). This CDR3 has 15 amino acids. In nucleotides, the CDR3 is TGTGCCAGCGCAACTAGCGGAGACACCTACAATGAGCAGTTCTTC. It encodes CASATSGDTYNEQFF.

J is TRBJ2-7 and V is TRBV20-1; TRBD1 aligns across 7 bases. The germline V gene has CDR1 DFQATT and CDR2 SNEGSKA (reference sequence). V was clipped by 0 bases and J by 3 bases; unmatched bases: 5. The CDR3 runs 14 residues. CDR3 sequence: CSARDRTGFYEQYF. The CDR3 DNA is TGCAGTGCTAGAGATCGGACAGGCTTCTACGAGCAGTACTTC.

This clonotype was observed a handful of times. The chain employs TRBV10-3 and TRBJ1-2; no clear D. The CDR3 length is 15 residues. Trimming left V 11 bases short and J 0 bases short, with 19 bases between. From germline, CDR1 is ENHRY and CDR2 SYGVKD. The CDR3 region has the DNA TGTGCCGCAACAGCCGGGCCAACGGCTAACTATGGCTACACCTTC. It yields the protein CAATAGPTANYGYTF.

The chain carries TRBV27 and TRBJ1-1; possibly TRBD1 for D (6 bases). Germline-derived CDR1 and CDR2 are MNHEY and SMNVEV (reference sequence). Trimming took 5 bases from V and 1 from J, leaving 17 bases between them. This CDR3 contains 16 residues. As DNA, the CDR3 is TGTGCCAGCAGTCCTCGGACAGTTCCGGGGAACACTGAAGCTTTCTTT. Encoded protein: CASSPRTVPGNTEAFF.

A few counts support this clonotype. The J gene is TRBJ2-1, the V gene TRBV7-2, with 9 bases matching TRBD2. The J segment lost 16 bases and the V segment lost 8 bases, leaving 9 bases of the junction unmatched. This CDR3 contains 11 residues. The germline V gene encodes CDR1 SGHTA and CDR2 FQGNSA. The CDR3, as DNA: TGTGCCAGCTTGGGGGCGGGAGGGCTTTTCTTC. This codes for CASLGAGGLFF. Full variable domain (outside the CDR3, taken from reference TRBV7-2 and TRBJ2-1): GAGVSQSPSNKVTEKGKDVELRCDPISGHTALYWYRQSLGQGLEFLIYFQGNSAPDKSGLPSDRFSAERTGGSVSTLTIQRTQQEDSAVYLCASLGAGGLFFGPGTRLTVL.

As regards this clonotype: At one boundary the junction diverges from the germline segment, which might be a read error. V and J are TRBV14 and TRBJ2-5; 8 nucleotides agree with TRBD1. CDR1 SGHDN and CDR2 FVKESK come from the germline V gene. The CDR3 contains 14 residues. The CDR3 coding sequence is TGTGCCGGCAGCCTCCGGACAGGGCGGGAGACCCAGTACTTC. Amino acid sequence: CAGSLRTGRETQYF.

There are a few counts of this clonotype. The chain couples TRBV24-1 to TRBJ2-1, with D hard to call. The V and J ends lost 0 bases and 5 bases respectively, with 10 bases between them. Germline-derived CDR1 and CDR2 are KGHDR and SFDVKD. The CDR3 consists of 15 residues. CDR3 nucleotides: TGTGCCACCAGTGATTTGCGAGTAGCAAACAATGAGCAGTTCTTC. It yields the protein CATSDLRVANNEQFF.

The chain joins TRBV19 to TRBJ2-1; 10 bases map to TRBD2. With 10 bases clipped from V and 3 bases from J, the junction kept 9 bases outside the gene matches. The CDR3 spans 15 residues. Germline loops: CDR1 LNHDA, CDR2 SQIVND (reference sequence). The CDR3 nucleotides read TGTGCCACCATGGCAGCGGGAGGGAACTACAATGAGCAGTTCTTC. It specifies CATMAAGGNYNEQFF.

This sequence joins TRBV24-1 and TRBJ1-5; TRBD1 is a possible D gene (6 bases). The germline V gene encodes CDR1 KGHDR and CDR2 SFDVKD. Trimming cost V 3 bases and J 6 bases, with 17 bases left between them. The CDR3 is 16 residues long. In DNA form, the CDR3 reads TGTGCCACCAGTGATAACGGGCAGGGGATAGCTCAGCCCCAGCATTTT. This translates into CATSDNGQGIAQPQHF.

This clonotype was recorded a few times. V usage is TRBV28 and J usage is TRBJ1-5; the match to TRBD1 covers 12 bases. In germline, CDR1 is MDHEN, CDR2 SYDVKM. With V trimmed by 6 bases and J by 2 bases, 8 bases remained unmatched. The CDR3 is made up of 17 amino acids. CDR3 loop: CASSRGTGGAGNQPQHF. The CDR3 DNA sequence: TGTGCCAGCAGCCGCGGGACAGGGGGCGCGGGCAATCAGCCCCAGCATTTT.

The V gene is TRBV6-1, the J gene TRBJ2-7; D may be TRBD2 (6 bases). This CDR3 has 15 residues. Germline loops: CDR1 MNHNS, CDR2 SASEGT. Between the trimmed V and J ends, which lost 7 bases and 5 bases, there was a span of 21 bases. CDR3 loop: CASIGPAGSSHEQYF. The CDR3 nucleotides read TGTGCCAGCATCGGACCGGCGGGATCATCCCACGAGCAGTACTTC.

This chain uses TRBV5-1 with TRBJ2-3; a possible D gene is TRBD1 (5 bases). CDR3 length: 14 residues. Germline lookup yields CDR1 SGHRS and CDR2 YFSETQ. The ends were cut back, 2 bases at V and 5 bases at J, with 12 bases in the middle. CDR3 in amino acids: CASSFQGQEDTQYF. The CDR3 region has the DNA TGCGCCAGCAGCTTCCAGGGTCAGGAAGATACGCAGTATTTT.

CDR3 residues: CASSYTGLLEQYV. As DNA, the CDR3 is TGTGCCAGCAGTTACACAGGCCTCCTCGAGCAGTACGTC. V is TRBV2 and J is TRBJ2-7, with a possible D match to TRBD1 (5 bases). CDR3 length: 13 residues. V was trimmed by 5 bases and J by 6 bases, leaving 14 bases between them. Germline V lookup: CDR1 SNHLY, CDR2 FYNNEI.

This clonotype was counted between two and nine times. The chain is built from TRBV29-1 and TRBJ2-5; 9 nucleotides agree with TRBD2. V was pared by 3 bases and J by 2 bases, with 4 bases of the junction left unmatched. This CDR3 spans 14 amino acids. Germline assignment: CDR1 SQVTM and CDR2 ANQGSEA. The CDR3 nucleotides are TGCAGCGTTGACGCCGGACTAGCGCAAGAGACCCAGTACTTC. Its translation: CSVDAGLAQETQYF.

The CDR3 here is CASSGRLGQGNYEQYF. The CDR3 bases are TGTGCCAGCAGCGGCCGACTGGGACAGGGGAACTACGAGCAGTACTTC. This rearrangement joins TRBV11-1 to TRBJ2-7, with 10 bases lining up with TRBD1. The V gene's germline CDR1 is SGHAT and CDR2 FQDESV (reference sequence). V gave up 5 bases and J gave up 3 bases; unmatched junction bases: 10. The CDR3 totals 16 residues. Full variable domain (remainder filled in from reference TRBV11-1 and TRBJ2-7): EAEVAQSPRYKITEKSQAVAFWCDPISGHATLYWYRQILGQGPELLVQFQDESVVDDSQLPKDRFSAERLKGVDSTLKIQPAELGDSAMYLCASSGRLGQGNYEQYFGPGTRLTVT.

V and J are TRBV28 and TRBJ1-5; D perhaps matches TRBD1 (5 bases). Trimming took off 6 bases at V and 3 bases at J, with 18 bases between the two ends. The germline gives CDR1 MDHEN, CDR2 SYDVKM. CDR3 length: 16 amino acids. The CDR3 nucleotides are TGTGCCAGCAGCTCGTTTAAAGGGACGTACAATCAGCCCCAGCATTTT. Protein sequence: CASSSFKGTYNQPQHF.

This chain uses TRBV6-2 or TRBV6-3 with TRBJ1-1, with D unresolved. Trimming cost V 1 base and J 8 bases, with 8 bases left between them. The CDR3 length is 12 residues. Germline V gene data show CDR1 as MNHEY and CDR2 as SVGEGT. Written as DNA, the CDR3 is TGTGCCAGCAGTTACTTCGCCGGCGAAGCTTTCTTT. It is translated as CASSYFAGEAFF.

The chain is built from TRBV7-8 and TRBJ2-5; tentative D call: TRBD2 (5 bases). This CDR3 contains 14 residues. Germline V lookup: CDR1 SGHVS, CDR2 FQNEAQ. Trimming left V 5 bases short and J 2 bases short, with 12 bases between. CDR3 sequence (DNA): TGTGCCAGCAGCGCACTAGGGCGGCAAGAGACCCAGTACTTC. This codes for CASSALGRQETQYF.

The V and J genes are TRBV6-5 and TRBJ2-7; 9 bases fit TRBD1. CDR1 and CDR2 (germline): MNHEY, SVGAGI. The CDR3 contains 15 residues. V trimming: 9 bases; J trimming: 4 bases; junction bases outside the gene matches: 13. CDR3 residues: CASLGPGQGSYEQYF. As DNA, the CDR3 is TGTGCCAGTCTAGGACCGGGACAGGGCTCATACGAGCAGTACTTC.

CDR3 loop: CASSGSGTSGVTDTQYF. The CDR3 DNA reads as TGTGCCAGCAGCGGCTCGGGTACTAGCGGGGTCACAGATACGCAGTATTTT. The rearrangement joins TRBV7-9 to TRBJ2-3; 10 positions agree with TRBD2. This CDR3 is 17 amino acids long. Germline CDR1 reads SEHNR; CDR2 reads FQNEAQ (reference sequence). The V segment lost 5 bases and the J segment 2 bases; nucleotides outside the gene matches: 10.

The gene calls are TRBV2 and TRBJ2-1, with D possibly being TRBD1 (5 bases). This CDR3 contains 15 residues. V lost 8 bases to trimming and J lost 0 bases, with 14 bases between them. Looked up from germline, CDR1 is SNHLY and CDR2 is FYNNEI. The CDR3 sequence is CASCVAGISYNEQFF. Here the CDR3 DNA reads TGTGCCAGCTGTGTCGCAGGGATCTCCTACAATGAGCAGTTCTTC.

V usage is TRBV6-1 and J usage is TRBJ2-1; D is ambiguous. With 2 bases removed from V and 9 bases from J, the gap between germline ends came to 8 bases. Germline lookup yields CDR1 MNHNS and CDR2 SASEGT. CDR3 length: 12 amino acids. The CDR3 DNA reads TGTGCCAGCAGTGAACCTAGTACTGAGCAGTTCTTC. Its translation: CASSEPSTEQFF.

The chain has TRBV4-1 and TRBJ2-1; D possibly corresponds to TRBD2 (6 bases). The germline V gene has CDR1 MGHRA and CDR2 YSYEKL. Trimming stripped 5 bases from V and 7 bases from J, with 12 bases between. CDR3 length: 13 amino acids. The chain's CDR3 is CASSNRRENEQFF. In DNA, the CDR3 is TGCGCCAGCAGCAACCGGAGGGAGAATGAGCAGTTCTTC.

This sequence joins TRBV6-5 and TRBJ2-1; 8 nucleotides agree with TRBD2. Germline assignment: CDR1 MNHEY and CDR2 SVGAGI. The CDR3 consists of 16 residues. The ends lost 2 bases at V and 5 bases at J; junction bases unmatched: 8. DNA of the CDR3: TGTGCCAGCAGTTACGTCCAGGGACTAGGAGACAATGAGCAGTTCTTC. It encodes CASSYVQGLGDNEQFF.

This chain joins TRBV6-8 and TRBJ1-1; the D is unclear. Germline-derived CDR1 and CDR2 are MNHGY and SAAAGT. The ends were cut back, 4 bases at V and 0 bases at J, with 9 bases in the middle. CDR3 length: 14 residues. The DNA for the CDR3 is TGTGCCAGCAGTTGGGCAGAAATGAACACTGAAGCTTTCTTT. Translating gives CASSWAEMNTEAFF.

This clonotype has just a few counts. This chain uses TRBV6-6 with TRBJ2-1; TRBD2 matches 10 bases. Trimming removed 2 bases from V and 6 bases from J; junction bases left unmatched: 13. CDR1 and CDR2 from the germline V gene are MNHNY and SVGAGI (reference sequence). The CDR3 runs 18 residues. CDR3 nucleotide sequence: TGTGCCAGCAGTTACCAGCGGGAGGGCATTCGAGTAAGCAATGAGCAGTTCTTC. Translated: CASSYQREGIRVSNEQFF.

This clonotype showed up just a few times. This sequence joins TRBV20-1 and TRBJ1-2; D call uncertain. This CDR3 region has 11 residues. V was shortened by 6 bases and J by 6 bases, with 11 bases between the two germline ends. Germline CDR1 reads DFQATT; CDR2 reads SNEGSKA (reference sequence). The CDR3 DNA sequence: TGCAGTGCAAATCACAGAGATGGCTACACCTTC. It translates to CSANHRDGYTF.

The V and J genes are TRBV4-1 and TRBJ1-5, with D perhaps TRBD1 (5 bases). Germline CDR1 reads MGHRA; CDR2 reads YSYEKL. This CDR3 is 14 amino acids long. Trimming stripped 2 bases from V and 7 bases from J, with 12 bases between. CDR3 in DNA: TGCGCCAGCAGCCAATTGGGGACGGGGCAGCCCCAGCATTTT. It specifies CASSQLGTGQPQHF.